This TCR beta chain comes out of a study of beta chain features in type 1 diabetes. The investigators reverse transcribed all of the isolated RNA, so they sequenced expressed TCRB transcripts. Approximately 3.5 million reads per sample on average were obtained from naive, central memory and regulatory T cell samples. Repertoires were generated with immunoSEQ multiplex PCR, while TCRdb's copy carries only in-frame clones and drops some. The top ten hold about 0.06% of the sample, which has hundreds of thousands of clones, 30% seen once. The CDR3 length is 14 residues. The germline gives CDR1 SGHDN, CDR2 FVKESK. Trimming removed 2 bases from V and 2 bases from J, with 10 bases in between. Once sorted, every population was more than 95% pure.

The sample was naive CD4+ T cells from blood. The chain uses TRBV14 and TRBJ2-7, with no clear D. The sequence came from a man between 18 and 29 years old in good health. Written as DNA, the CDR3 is TGTGCCAGCAGCCAACCTCAGTTTCCCTACGAGCAGTACTTC. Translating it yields CASSQPQFPYEQYF. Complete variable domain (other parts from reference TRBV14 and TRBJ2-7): EAGVTQFPSHSVIEKGQTVTLRCDPISGHDNLYWYRRVMGKEIKFLLHFVKESKQDESGMPNNRFLAERTGGTYSTLKVQPAELEDSGVYFCASSQPQFPYEQYFGPGTRLTVT.